The 19 T cell receptor beta chains presented below share a single source sample, sequenced in a study of Graves' ophthalmopathy and Graves' hyperthyroidism. Amplification targeted the TCR beta CDR3 regions, with RNA transcripts as the source material. First-round RT-PCR employed HTBI primers, with a second-round multiplex PCR after it. TCRdb fed the multiplex PCR reads into MiXCR, producing one record per CDR3 protein. The sample records roughly 500,000 distinct CDR3 sequences, about 15% being singletons. The sample taken for sequencing was blood. Receptors were obtained from a young woman with Graves' ophthalmopathy.

This clonotype was seen repeatedly, ten times or more. This chain uses TRBV10-3 with TRBJ2-7; D is possibly TRBD2 (5 bases). CDR3 length: 14 residues. V was cut by 0 bases and J by 2 bases, with 8 bases left in between. Germline loops: CDR1 ENHRY, CDR2 SYGVKD. CDR3: CAISESAGPYEQYF. In nucleotides, the CDR3 is TGTGCCATCAGTGAGTCCGCGGGTCCCTACGAGCAGTACTTC.

Regarding this clonotype: With a much larger clone just one base away, this may be a read error. This sequence joins TRBV12-3 or TRBV12-4 and TRBJ2-6; D might be TRBD1 (5 bases). CDR3 size: 18 residues. This CDR3 is CTSSLRQGSLSGANVLTF. CDR3 sequence (DNA): TGTACCAGCAGTTTAAGGCAGGGAAGCCTCTCTGGGGCCAACGTCCTGACTTTC.

This clonotype was found many times. The chain is built from TRBV5-5 and TRBJ1-1; D not resolved. The germline V gene encodes CDR1 SGHKS and CDR2 YYEKEE (reference sequence). The CDR3 is made up of 13 amino acids. V lost 3 bases to trimming and J lost 2 bases, with 8 bases between them. The CDR3 coding sequence is TGTGCCAGCAGCTCCGCGATTAACACTGAAGCTTTCTTT. Its protein product is CASSSAINTEAFF.

This clonotype showed up many times. Because the CDR3 is missing its conserved closing phenylalanine or tryptophan, this is likely a read error. The chain has TRBV13 and TRBJ2-2; the D gene is possibly TRBD1 (5 bases). The CDR3 extends over 15 amino acids. The V end was cut by 4 bases, the J end by 1 base, with 10 bases between. Germline lookup yields CDR1 PRHDT and CDR2 FYEKMQ (reference sequence). This CDR3 reads CASSSSGQNTGELFL. CDR3 DNA: TGTGCCAGCAGCTCATCTGGACAGAACACCGGGGAGCTGTTTCTT.

This chain joins TRBV19 and TRBJ2-2; tentatively, D is TRBD1 (7 bases). Germline CDR1 reads LNHDA; CDR2 reads SQIVND (reference sequence). The CDR3 loop spans 12 amino acids. Trimming pared 5 bases from V and 7 bases from J, leaving 8 bases between. CDR3 bases: TGTGCCAGTAGTCAGGGGGGCGGGGAGCTGTTTTTT. Its protein is CASSQGGGELFF.

This clonotype was observed many times. This chain links TRBV6-1 with TRBJ1-3; D not resolved. The V gene lost 5 bases and the J gene lost 1 base, with 9 bases spanning the gap. The CDR3 contains 14 residues. Per the germline V gene, CDR1 is MNHNS and CDR2 is SASEGT. CDR3 residues: CASSISFSGNTIYF. The CDR3 nucleotides are TGTGCCAGCAGTATAAGTTTTTCTGGAAACACCATATATTTT.

As concerns this clonotype: A much larger clone is a single base away; this may be a read error. The rearrangement uses TRBV2 and TRBJ1-1; D ambiguous. There are 13 residues in the CDR3. Germline V gene data show CDR1 as SNHLY and CDR2 as FYNNEI. V lost 3 bases and J lost 4, with 9 bases in between. CDR3 protein: CASSEGLTTEAFF. The CDR3 DNA reads TGTGCCAGCAGTGAGGGGTTAACCACTGAAGCTTTCTTT.

This rearrangement joins TRBV3-1 to TRBJ1-2; 7 bases agree with TRBD1. The germline V gene encodes CDR1 LGHDT and CDR2 YNNKEL (reference sequence). V trimming: 2 bases; J trimming: 8 bases; junction bases outside the gene matches: 11. The CDR3 contains 15 residues. CDR3 residues: CASSQTPPGGLGYTF. CDR3 nucleotides: TGTGCCAGCAGCCAAACCCCCCCAGGGGGTCTAGGCTACACCTTC.

This clonotype came up many times. This sequence joins TRBV2 and TRBJ1-6; TRBD1 aligns across 7 bases. The CDR3 has 14 amino acids. V shed 6 bases, J shed 9 bases, and the junction held 8 bases outside the gene matches. In germline, CDR1 is SNHLY, CDR2 FYNNEI. The CDR3 is CASSLQGYGSPLHF. CDR3 in DNA: TGTGCCAGCAGCTTACAGGGGTATGGTTCACCCCTCCACTTT.

This clonotype was recorded many times. The chain is built from TRBV10-3 and TRBJ2-7; tentative D call: TRBD2 (6 bases). The V end lost 4 bases, the J end lost 1 base, and 11 bases lay between the germline ends. Looked up from germline, CDR1 is ENHRY and CDR2 is SYGVKD. CDR3 length equals 14 residues. CDR3 coding DNA: TGTGCCATCAGTGCCTGGGACTCATCCTACGAGCAGTACTTC. Translation: CAISAWDSSYEQYF.

The chain couples TRBV3-1 to TRBJ2-2, with 10 nucleotides matching TRBD1. Germline V gives CDR1 LGHDT, CDR2 YNNKEL (reference sequence). With 4 bases clipped from V and 4 bases from J, the junction kept 9 bases outside the gene matches. The CDR3 contains 17 residues. The CDR3, as DNA: TGTGCCAGCAGCCCTAGGACAGGGGGTGTTGGCACCGGGGAGCTGTTTTTT. Translated, it gives CASSPRTGGVGTGELFF.

The chain has TRBV19 and TRBJ1-1, with TRBD1 matching 7 bases. This CDR3 comprises 13 residues. The germline CDR1 and CDR2 sequences are LNHDA and SQIVND (reference sequence). V dropped 0 bases and J dropped 6; count of bases not matched to a gene: 1. In DNA form, the CDR3 reads TGTGCCAGTAGTATAGACGGACAGGCTGAAGCTTTCTTT. Its translation: CASSIDGQAEAFF.

This clonotype came up many times. This chain connects TRBV6-5 to TRBJ2-5; 7 nucleotides match TRBD1. The CDR3 runs 16 residues. Germline values: CDR1 MNHEY, CDR2 SVGAGI. Losses at the gene ends were 6 bases for V and 1 base for J; bases not matched to a gene: 11. The CDR3, as DNA: TGTGCCAGCAGGGTTGTCGGGACAGCACCCCAAGAGACCCAGTACTTC. Its protein is CASRVVGTAPQETQYF.

Ten or more counts support this clonotype. The J gene is TRBJ1-1, the V gene TRBV29-1; the D is unclear. CDR3 length equals 13 residues. Germline V CDR1 and CDR2: SQVTM, ANQGSEA. The V and J ends lost 4 bases and 1 base respectively, with 10 bases between them. CDR3 region: CSVAGFRNTEAFF. CDR3 nucleotides: TGCAGCGTTGCGGGGTTCAGGAACACTGAAGCTTTCTTT. The complete variable domain, with remaining parts taken from reference TRBV29-1 and TRBJ1-1, reads SAVISQKPSRDICQRGTSLTIQCQVDSQVTMMFWYRQQPGQSLTLIATANQGSEATYESGFVIDKFPISRPNLTFSTLTVSNMSPEDSSIYLCSVAGFRNTEAFFGQGTRLTVV.

This clonotype has a count of ten or more. This chain's CDR3 is CSVEDLSGSGANVLTF. The CDR3 DNA is TGCAGCGTTGAAGATTTGTCCGGGTCTGGGGCCAACGTCCTGACTTTC. V and J are TRBV29-1 and TRBJ2-6; D unresolved. CDR3 length: 16 residues. Trimming shortened V by 0 bases and J by 1 base, and 10 bases separated the two germline ends. Germline CDR1 reads SQVTM; CDR2 reads ANQGSEA.

The genes are TRBV5-1 and TRBJ2-3, with 8 bases aligning to TRBD1. Germline V gene lookup returns CDR1 SGHRS and CDR2 YFSETQ. This CDR3 spans 19 amino acids. V gave up 3 bases and J gave up 4 bases; unmatched junction bases: 19. The CDR3 DNA reads as TGCGCCAGCAGCTCAGGGGACAGGAGACTCTCGCACAGATCAGATACGCAGTATTTT. It yields the protein CASSSGDRRLSHRSDTQYF.

In its sample, this clonotype was seen many times. V and J are TRBV6-1 and TRBJ1-2, with D possibly TRBD1 on 5 matching bases. V lost 1 base and J 4 bases, leaving 10 bases between the germline ends. Germline V gives CDR1 MNHNS, CDR2 SASEGT. This CDR3 comprises 14 residues. CDR3 in DNA: TGTGCCAGCAGTGAAGAATGGACAAGCTATGGCTACACCTTC. Amino acid sequence: CASSEEWTSYGYTF.

As for this clonotype: Because the CDR3 is missing its conserved closing phenylalanine or tryptophan, this is likely a read error. This chain uses TRBV5-5 with TRBJ1-2; the D is unclear. The V end lost 5 bases, the J end lost 3 bases, and 20 bases lay between the germline ends. The CDR3 sequence is 16 residues long. The germline V gene has CDR1 SGHKS and CDR2 YYEKEE (reference sequence). CDR3 amino acids: CASSPLYSGVDYGYTL. The CDR3 nucleotides read TGTGCCAGCAGTCCCCTCTACAGCGGGGTGGACTATGGCTACACCCTC.

The V call is TRBV11-2, the J call TRBJ2-7; 10 bases fit TRBD2. The V segment lost 1 base and the J segment 2 bases; nucleotides outside the gene matches: 8. Germline-derived CDR1 and CDR2 are SGHAT and FQNNGV. The CDR3 runs 17 residues. DNA for the CDR3: TGTGCCAGCAGCTTAGTGGGTGGACTAGCGGTAACCTACGAGCAGTACTTC. This encodes CASSLVGGLAVTYEQYF. The complete variable domain, with remaining parts taken from reference TRBV11-2 and TRBJ2-7, reads EAGVAQSPRYKIIEKRQSVAFWCNPISGHATLYWYQQILGQGPKLLIQFQNNGVVDDSQLPKDRFSAERLKGVDSTLKIQPAKLEDSAVYLCASSLVGGLAVTYEQYFGPGTRLTVT.